Sequencing of this TCR beta chain was carried out in a study of T cells in narcolepsy. Study overall: Patients with NT1 or NT2 and healthy control donors were enrolled.

Findings of the study overall: Healthy controls reportedly lacked the autoreactive clonotypes serially found in patients' blood. Comparing one patient's CSF and blood CD4+ clonotypes highlighted HCRT- and TRIB2-specific autoreactive clonotypes.

Notes on this clone: The antigen remains unidentified.

Only in-frame clones appear in the TCRdb table, and some are missing; sequencing was by immunoSEQ multiplex PCR. The data show about 24,000 clones, around 81% seen once. This CDR3 has 13 residues. Germline CDR1 is ENHRY and CDR2 is SYGVKD. V was pared by 9 bases and J by 0 bases, with 5 bases of the junction left unmatched. The chain is built from TRBV10-3 and TRBJ2-7; 7 nucleotides match TRBD1. Sample: memory (CD45RA-) CD4+ T cells from blood. This clonotype was obtained from a human donor in good health. The CDR3, as DNA: TGTGCCATTAGGGCAGGGGGCTCCTACGAGCAGTACTTC. Translated: CAIRAGGSYEQYF.